This TCR beta chain emerged from a study of T-cell reconstitution after alpha-beta-depleted transplantation in children. Library preparation (for TCRbeta) was performed with unique molecular identifiers. One entry per CDR3 protein, called by TCRdb with MiXCR from the PCR reads. The sample has approximately 590,000 distinct CDR3 sequences, about 10% seen once. This clonotype was counted ten times or more. Trimming took off 4 bases at V and 0 bases at J, with 17 bases between the two ends. The V gene's germline CDR1 is SGHRS and CDR2 YFSETQ. The CDR3 has 17 amino acids. The V call is TRBV5-1, the J call TRBJ2-1; D possibly corresponds to TRBD1 (5 bases). This receptor was obtained from a human donor who donated a stem cell graft to a child with acute myeloid leukemia. The sample in question was PBMCs from the stem cell graft donor, obtained from the stem cell graft. The chain's CDR3 is CASSRVVGPSSYNEQFF. The CDR3, as DNA: TGCGCCAGCAGCCGGGTGGTGGGGCCCAGCTCCTACAATGAGCAGTTCTTC.